This T cell receptor (beta chain) was sequenced for a study of cytomegalovirus exposure and HLA in healthy donors. Study results and caveats: In a later analysis, roughly 17,000 TCR beta sequences were associated with HLA alleles at 0.05 false discovery rate. There were 150 to 200 TCR beta chains listed as cytomegalovirus-associated.

Amplification used 60 Vbeta primers and 13 Jbeta primers. Assay used: immunoSEQ multiplex PCR; TCRdb lists only in-frame clones, some missing. Of 95,000 to 100,000 clones in the sample, 60% to 75% are singletons; the top ten hold about 1.9%. The V segment lost 3 bases and the J segment 2 bases; nucleotides outside the gene matches: 1. The CDR3 totals 14 residues. Per germline, CDR1 SGHTA and CDR2 FQGTGA. As concerns this clone: Its matching antigen is unknown.

This clonotype originated in a woman in her thirties or forties in good health and CMV-seronegative. The rearrangement uses TRBV7-3 and TRBJ2-5, with 9 bases that match TRBD1. Input material: PBMCs. The CDR3 region has the DNA TGTGCCAGCAGCTTTGGGACAGGGCAAGAGACCCAGTACTTC. This sequence encodes CASSFGTGQETQYF.